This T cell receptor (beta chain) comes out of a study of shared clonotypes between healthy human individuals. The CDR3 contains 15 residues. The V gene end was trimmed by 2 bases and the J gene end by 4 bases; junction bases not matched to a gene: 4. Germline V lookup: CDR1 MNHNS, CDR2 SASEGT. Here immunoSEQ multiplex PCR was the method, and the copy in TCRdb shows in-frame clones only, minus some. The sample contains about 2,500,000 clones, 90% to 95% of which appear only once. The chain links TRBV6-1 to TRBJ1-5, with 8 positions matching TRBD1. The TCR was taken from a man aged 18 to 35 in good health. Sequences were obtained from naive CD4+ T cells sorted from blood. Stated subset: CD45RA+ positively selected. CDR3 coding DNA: TGTGCCAGCAGTGAAACAAACAGGGGGAATCAGCCCCAGCATTTT. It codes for CASSETNRGNQPQHF.